A selection of T cell receptor beta chains follows, all from one sample in a study of vaccination effects on CD4 cells after COVID-19. No antigen has been identified for these receptors. TCRdb's table, derived via immunoSEQ multiplex PCR, lists solely in-frame clones and lacks some. The table includes 30,000 or so clones, around 70% detected once. Sequencing was performed on CD4+ T cells from PBMCs cultured with HCoV-NL63 spike peptides, taken after COVID-19 vaccination. The receptors were gathered from a human donor who received a COVID-19 vaccine. Each CDR3 is given with its conserved first and last residue. The D gene is left open where the match is weak. Some rows mark clone size as missing; the rest say once, few, many or name a class of expanded clone.

clone size: NA; D gene: NA; V gene: TRBV2; J gene: TRBJ1-5; CDR3 DNA: TGTGCCAGCAGTTATATAGTGAGCAATCAGCCCCAGCATTTT; CDR3 protein: CASSYIVSNQPQHF
clone size: few; D gene: TRBD1; V gene: TRBV29-1; J gene: TRBJ2-7; CDR3 DNA: TGCAGCGTACAGGGGACCCACGAGCAGTACTTC; CDR3 protein: CSVQGTHEQYF
clone size: NA; D gene: NA; V gene: TRBV18; J gene: TRBJ1-3; CDR3 DNA: TGTGCCAGCTCACCACCAGGGACTCCTGGAAACACCATATATTTT; CDR3 protein: CASSPPGTPGNTIYF
clone size: NA; D gene: NA; V gene: TRBV25-1; J gene: TRBJ1-1; CDR3 DNA: TGTGCCAGCAGGACCATGAACACTGAAGCTTTCTTT; CDR3 protein: CASRTMNTEAFF
clone size: few; D gene: NA; V gene: TRBV11-3; J gene: TRBJ2-1; CDR3 DNA: TGTGCCAGCAGCTTTATGGGGTCGGTGGATGAGCAGTTCTTC; CDR3 protein: CASSFMGSVDEQFF
clone size: few; D gene: NA; V gene: TRBV5-6; J gene: TRBJ1-4; CDR3 DNA: TGTGCCAGCAGCTTGGCAGGCCATGCGGCTAATGAAAAACTGTTTTTT; CDR3 protein: CASSLAGHAANEKLFF
clone size: NA; D gene: NA; V gene: TRBV25-1; J gene: TRBJ2-7; CDR3 DNA: TGTGCCAGCAGTCGGTCCCTAGGCACCTACGAGCAGTACTTC; CDR3 protein: CASSRSLGTYEQYF
clone size: NA; D gene: NA; V gene: TRBV5-1; J gene: TRBJ2-2; CDR3 DNA: TGCGCCAGCAGCCTGAGATCGAACACCGGGGAGCTGTTTTTT; CDR3 protein: CASSLRSNTGELFF
clone size: NA; D gene: NA; V gene: TRBV6-2/TRBV6-3; J gene: TRBJ2-4; CDR3 DNA: TGTGCCAGCAGTTACAGGATAGGCATAGGGGCCCACATTCAGTACTTC; CDR3 protein: CASSYRIGIGAHIQYF
clone size: once; D gene: NA; V gene: TRBV7-9; J gene: TRBJ2-5; CDR3 DNA: TGTGCCAGCAGCAATAACCCCCTAAGGCAAGAGACCCAGTACTTC; CDR3 protein: CASSNNPLRQETQYF
clone size: NA; D gene: TRBD2; V gene: TRBV6-2/TRBV6-3; J gene: TRBJ2-7; CDR3 DNA: TGTGCCAGCAGCCAAACGACCGGACTAGCGGAGGGCTACGAGCAGTACTTC; CDR3 protein: CASSQTTGLAEGYEQYF
clone size: NA; D gene: NA; V gene: TRBV30; J gene: TRBJ2-2; CDR3 DNA: TGTGCCTGGAACCGTCCCGGGGAGCTGTTTTTT; CDR3 protein: CAWNRPGELFF
clone size: NA; D gene: NA; V gene: TRBV9; J gene: TRBJ2-7; CDR3 DNA: TGTGCCAGCAGCGTAGGGACCGAAGGCTACGAGCAGTACTTC; CDR3 protein: CASSVGTEGYEQYF
clone size: NA; D gene: TRBD1; V gene: TRBV27; J gene: TRBJ1-6; CDR3 DNA: TGTGCCAGCACCCGGGGACAGGGGAGTAATTCACCCCTCCACTTT; CDR3 protein: CASTRGQGSNSPLHF
clone size: NA; D gene: TRBD2; V gene: TRBV6-4; J gene: TRBJ2-3; CDR3 DNA: TGTGCCAGCAGTCCAAAGCGGGAGGCAGATACGCAGTATTTT; CDR3 protein: CASSPKREADTQYF
clone size: NA; D gene: NA; V gene: TRBV6-1; J gene: TRBJ2-1; CDR3 DNA: TGTGCCAGCAGTGACAGGTACAATGAGCAGTTCTTC; CDR3 protein: CASSDRYNEQFF
clone size: NA; D gene: NA; V gene: TRBV6-1; J gene: TRBJ1-5; CDR3 DNA: TGTGCCAGCAGTGAACTAGATAGCAATCAGCCCCAGCATTTT; CDR3 protein: CASSELDSNQPQHF
clone size: few; D gene: TRBD1; V gene: TRBV28; J gene: TRBJ1-2; CDR3 DNA: TGTGCCAGCAGTCGGCGGGACAGGGGGGACTATGGCTACACCTTC; CDR3 protein: CASSRRDRGDYGYTF
clone size: NA; D gene: TRBD1; V gene: TRBV12-5; J gene: TRBJ1-2; CDR3 DNA: TGTGCTAGTGGTTTGGTGCCCGGGACAGAAGCTAACTATGGCTACACCTTC; CDR3 protein: CASGLVPGTEANYGYTF
clone size: NA; D gene: TRBD1; V gene: TRBV11-2; J gene: TRBJ1-1; CDR3 DNA: TGTGCCAGCAGCTCACAGGGGAATAGAGCTTTCTTT; CDR3 protein: CASSSQGNRAFF
clone size: NA; D gene: TRBD2; V gene: TRBV10-3; J gene: TRBJ2-7; CDR3 DNA: TGTGCCATCGCCGAGGCGGGGGCCTACGAGCAGTACTTC; CDR3 protein: CAIAEAGAYEQYF
clone size: NA; D gene: TRBD1; V gene: TRBV30; J gene: TRBJ1-6; CDR3 DNA: TGTGCCTGGAATCGACAGGGGAGGACACCCCTCCACTTT; CDR3 protein: CAWNRQGRTPLHF
clone size: NA; D gene: NA; V gene: TRBV7-2; J gene: TRBJ1-6; CDR3 DNA: TGTGCCAGCAGCTTCAGCCGGACAGCGACAAATTCACCCCTCCACTTT; CDR3 protein: CASSFSRTATNSPLHF
clone size: few; D gene: NA; V gene: TRBV5-1; J gene: TRBJ1-3; CDR3 DNA: TGCGCCAGCAGCTTGGGGGATCCCCTCTCTGGAAACACCATATATTTT; CDR3 protein: CASSLGDPLSGNTIYF
clone size: NA; D gene: NA; V gene: TRBV9; J gene: TRBJ1-3; CDR3 DNA: TGTGCCAGCAGCGTAGGGTCGATAGCTGGAAACACCATATATTTT; CDR3 protein: CASSVGSIAGNTIYF
clone size: NA; D gene: TRBD2; V gene: TRBV7-9; J gene: TRBJ2-5; CDR3 DNA: TGTGCCAGCAGCTTAGTACCTAGCGGGGGACGTAAAGAGACCCAGTACTTC; CDR3 protein: CASSLVPSGGRKETQYF
clone size: NA; D gene: NA; V gene: TRBV5-5; J gene: TRBJ2-5; CDR3 DNA: TGTGCCAGCAGCTTGTCCGCAGTCGACGGGGAGACCCAGTACTTC; CDR3 protein: CASSLSAVDGETQYF
clone size: NA; D gene: NA; V gene: TRBV7-6; J gene: TRBJ2-7; CDR3 DNA: TGTGCCAGCAGCCCGCCCGGCAGGGGGGTCTACGAGCAGTACTTC; CDR3 protein: CASSPPGRGVYEQYF
clone size: NA; D gene: NA; V gene: TRBV28; J gene: TRBJ2-7; CDR3 DNA: TGTGCCAGCAGTTTGGGCACCTACGAGCAGTACTTC; CDR3 protein: CASSLGTYEQYF
clone size: NA; D gene: NA; V gene: TRBV12-3/TRBV12-4; J gene: TRBJ2-1; CDR3 DNA: TGTGCCAGCAGCCGACAAGATTATAATGAGCAGTTCTTC; CDR3 protein: CASSRQDYNEQFF
clone size: once; D gene: TRBD2; V gene: TRBV3-1/TRBV3-2; J gene: TRBJ2-2; CDR3 DNA: TGTGCCAGCAGCCGTACCAGACTAGCGGGAGGGCCCGGCACCGGGGAGCTGTTTTTT; CDR3 protein: CASSRTRLAGGPGTGELFF
clone size: once; D gene: TRBD2; V gene: TRBV7-6; J gene: TRBJ2-2; CDR3 DNA: TGTGCCAGCAGCTTAGCTGCGGGAGAGGGCACCGGGGAGCTGTTTTTT; CDR3 protein: CASSLAAGEGTGELFF
clone size: NA; D gene: TRBD1; V gene: TRBV5-6; J gene: TRBJ1-2; CDR3 DNA: TGTGCCAGCAGCCTCGGGACAGGATATGGCTACACCTTC; CDR3 protein: CASSLGTGYGYTF
clone size: once; D gene: TRBD1; V gene: TRBV7-6; J gene: TRBJ1-1; CDR3 DNA: TGTGCCAGCAGCTACAGGGGACGCGAAGCTTTCTTT; CDR3 protein: CASSYRGREAFF
clone size: NA; D gene: NA; V gene: TRBV2; J gene: TRBJ1-5; CDR3 DNA: TGTGCCAGCAGGGGCGGGTTGGGCAATCAGCCCCAGCATTTT; CDR3 protein: CASRGGLGNQPQHF